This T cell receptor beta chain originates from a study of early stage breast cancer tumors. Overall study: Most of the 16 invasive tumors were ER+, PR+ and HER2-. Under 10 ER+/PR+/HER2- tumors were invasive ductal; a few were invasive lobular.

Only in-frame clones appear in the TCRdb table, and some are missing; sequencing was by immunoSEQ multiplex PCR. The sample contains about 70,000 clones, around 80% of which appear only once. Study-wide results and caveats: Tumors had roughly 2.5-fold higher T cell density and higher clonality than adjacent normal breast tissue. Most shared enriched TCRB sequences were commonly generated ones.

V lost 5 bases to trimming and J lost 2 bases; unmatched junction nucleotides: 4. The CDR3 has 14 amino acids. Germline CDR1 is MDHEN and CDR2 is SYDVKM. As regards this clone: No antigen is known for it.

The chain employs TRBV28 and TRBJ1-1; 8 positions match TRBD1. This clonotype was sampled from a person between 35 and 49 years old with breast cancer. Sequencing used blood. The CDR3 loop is CASSPDRENTEAFF. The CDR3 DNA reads TGTGCCAGCAGTCCGGACAGGGAAAACACTGAAGCTTTCTTT. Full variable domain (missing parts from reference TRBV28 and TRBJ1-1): DVKVTQSSRYLVKRTGEKVFLECVQDMDHENMFWYRQDPGLGLRLIYFSYDVKMKEKGDIPEGYSVSREKKERFSLILESASTNQTSMYLCASSPDRENTEAFFGQGTRLTVV.